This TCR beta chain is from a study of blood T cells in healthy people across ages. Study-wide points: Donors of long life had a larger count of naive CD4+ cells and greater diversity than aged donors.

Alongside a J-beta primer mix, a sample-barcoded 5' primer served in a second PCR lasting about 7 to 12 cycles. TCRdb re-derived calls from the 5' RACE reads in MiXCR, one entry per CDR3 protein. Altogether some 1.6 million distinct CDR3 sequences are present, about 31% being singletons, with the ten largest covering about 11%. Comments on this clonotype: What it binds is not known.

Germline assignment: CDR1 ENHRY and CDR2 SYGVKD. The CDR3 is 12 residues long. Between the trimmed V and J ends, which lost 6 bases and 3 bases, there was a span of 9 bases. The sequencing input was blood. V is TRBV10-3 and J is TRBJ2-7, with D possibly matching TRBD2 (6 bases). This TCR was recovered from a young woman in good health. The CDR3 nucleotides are TGTGCCATCAGGGACTATCGCTACGAGCAGTACTTC. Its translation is CAIRDYRYEQYF.